Listed here is a single T cell receptor beta chain. Antigen unknown. The sample comes from a study of T cell responses to AZD1222 COVID-19 vaccine. Study observations and caveats: It was only after the peak T cell response that any repertoires were sampled. Two AZD1222 administrations were followed by greater Spike-specific TCR breadth and depth. Just five or six AZD1222 recipients were seropositive at baseline.

Measured with immunoSEQ multiplex PCR; TCRdb has only the in-frame clones, and not every one. The table has some 130,000 clones, 88% seen once. The receptor's source is an adult in good health. The material sequenced was peripheral blood, taken on day 0 of MenACWY control vaccination.

CDR3 coding DNA: TGTGCCAGCAGTTACGACCCGACGGACCAGTACTTC. Protein product: CASSYDPTDQYF. V usage is TRBV28 and J usage is TRBJ2-5, with no clear D. Germline CDR1 reads MDHEN; CDR2 reads SYDVKM. V lost 4 bases and J 10 bases, leaving 13 bases between the germline ends. The CDR3 is 12 residues long.